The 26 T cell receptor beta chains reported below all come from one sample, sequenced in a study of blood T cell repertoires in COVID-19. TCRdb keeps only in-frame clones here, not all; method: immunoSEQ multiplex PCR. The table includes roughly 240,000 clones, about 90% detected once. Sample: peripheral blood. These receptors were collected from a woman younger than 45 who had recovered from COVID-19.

For the CDR3, the DNA is TGTGCCAGCAGCCAACTGTCCACAGATACGCAGTATTTT. This gives the protein CASSQLSTDTQYF. This sequence joins TRBV3-1 (or the pseudogene TRBV3-2) and TRBJ2-3; D uncertain. Trimming left V 2 bases short and J 2 bases short, with 5 bases between. CDR1 is LGHDT, CDR2 YNNKEL, per germline (reference sequence). The CDR3 contains 13 residues.

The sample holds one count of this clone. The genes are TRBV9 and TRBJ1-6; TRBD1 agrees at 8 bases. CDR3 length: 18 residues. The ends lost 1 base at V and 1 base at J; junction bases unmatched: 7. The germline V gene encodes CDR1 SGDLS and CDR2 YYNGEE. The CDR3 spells CASSVTTGGGSYNSPLHF. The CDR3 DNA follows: TGTGCCAGCAGCGTAACTACAGGGGGTGGTTCCTATAATTCACCCCTCCACTTT.

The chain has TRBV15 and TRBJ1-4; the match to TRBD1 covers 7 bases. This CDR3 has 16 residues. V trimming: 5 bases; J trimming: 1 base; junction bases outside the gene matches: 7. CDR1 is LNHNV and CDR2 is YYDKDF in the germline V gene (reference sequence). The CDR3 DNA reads TGTGCCACCAGCGGACAACCAGGGGGAACTAATGAAAAACTGTTTTTT. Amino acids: CATSGQPGGTNEKLFF.

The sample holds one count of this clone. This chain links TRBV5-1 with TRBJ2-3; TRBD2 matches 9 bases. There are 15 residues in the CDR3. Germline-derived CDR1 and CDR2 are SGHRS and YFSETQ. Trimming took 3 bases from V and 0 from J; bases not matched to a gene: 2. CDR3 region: CASSSGLASTDTQYF. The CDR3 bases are TGCGCCAGCAGCTCCGGACTAGCGAGCACAGATACGCAGTATTTT.

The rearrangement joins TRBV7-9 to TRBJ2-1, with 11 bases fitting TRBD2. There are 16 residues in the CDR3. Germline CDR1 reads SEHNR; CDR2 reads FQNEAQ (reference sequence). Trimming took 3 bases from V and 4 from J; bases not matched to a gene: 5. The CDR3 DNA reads TGTGCCAGCAGCTTTACTACTAGCGGGGGATACAATGAGCAGTTCTTC. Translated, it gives CASSFTTSGGYNEQFF.

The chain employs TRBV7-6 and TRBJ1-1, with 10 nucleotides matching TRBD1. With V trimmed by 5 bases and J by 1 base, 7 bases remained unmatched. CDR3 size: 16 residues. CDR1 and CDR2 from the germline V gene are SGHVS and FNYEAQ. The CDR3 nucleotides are TGTGCCAGCAGCATTGGACAGGGGGAGTGGAACACTGAAGCTTTCTTT. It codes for CASSIGQGEWNTEAFF.

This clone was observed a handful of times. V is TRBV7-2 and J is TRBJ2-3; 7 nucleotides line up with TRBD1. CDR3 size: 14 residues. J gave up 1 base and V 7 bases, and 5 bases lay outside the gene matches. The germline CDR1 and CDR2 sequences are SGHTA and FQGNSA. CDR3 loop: CASTRQGGTDTQYF. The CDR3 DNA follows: TGTGCCAGCACCCGGCAGGGGGGCACAGATACGCAGTATTTT.

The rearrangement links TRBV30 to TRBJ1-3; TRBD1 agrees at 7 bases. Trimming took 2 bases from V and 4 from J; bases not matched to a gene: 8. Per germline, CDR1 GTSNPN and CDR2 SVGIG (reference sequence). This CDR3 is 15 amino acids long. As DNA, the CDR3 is TGTGCCTGGAGTAGAGACAGGGCGGCCGGAAACACCATATATTTT. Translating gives CAWSRDRAAGNTIYF.

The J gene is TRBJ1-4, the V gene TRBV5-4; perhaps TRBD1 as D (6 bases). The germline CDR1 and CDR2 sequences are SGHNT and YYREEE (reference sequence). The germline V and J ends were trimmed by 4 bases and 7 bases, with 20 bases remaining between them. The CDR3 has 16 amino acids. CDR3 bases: TGTGCCAGCAGCCCGTCTAAACAGGGAGGGGTTGAAAAACTGTTTTTT. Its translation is CASSPSKQGGVEKLFF.

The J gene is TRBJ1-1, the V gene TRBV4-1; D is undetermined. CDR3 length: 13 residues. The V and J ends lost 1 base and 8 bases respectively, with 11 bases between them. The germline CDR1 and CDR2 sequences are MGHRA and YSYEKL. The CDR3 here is CASSQVPGVEAFF. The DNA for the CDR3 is TGCGCCAGCAGCCAAGTACCGGGAGTGGAAGCTTTCTTT.

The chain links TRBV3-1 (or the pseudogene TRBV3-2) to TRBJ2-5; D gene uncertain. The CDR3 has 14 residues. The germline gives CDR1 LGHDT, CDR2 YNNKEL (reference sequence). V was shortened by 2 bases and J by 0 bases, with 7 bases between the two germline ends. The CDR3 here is CASSQYADQETQYF. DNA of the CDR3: TGTGCCAGCAGCCAATACGCGGACCAAGAGACCCAGTACTTC.

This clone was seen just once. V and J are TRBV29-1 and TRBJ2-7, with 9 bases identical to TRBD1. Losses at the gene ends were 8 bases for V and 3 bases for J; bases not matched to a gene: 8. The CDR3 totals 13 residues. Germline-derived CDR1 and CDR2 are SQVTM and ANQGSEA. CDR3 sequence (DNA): TGCAGCCCTCGGGACAGGGACGTCTACGAGCAGTACTTC. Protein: CSPRDRDVYEQYF.

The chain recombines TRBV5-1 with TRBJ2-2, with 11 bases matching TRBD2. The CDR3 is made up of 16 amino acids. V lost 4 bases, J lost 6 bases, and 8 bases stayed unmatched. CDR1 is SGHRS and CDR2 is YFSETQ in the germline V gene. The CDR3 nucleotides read TGCGCCAGCAGCGCCAGACTAGCGGGGAGTGCCGGGGAGCTGTTTTTT. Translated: CASSARLAGSAGELFF.

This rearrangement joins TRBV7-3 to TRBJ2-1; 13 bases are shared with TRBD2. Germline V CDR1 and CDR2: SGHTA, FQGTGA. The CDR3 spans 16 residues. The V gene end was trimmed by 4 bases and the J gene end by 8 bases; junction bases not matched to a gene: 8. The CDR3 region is CASSSPLAGGLDEQFF. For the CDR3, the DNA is TGTGCCAGCAGCTCCCCACTAGCGGGGGGGCTCGATGAGCAGTTCTTC. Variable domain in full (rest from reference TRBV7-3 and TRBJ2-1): GAGVSQTPSNKVTEKGKYVELRCDPISGHTALYWYRQSLGQGPEFLIYFQGTGAADDSGLPNDRFFAVRPEGSVSTLKIQRTERGDSAVYLCASSSPLAGGLDEQFFGPGTRLTVL.

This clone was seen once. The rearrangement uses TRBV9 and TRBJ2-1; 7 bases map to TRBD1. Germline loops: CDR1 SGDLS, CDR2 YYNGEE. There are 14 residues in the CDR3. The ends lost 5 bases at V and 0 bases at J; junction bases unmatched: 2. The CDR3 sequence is CASSRQGSYNEQFF. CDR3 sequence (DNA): TGTGCCAGCAGTAGACAGGGCTCCTACAATGAGCAGTTCTTC.

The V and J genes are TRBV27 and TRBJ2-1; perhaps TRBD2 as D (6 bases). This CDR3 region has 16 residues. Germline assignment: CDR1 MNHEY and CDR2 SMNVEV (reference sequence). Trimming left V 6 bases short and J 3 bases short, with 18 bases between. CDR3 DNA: TGTGCCAGCAGGTTACCTCGGGGGAAAGTCTACAATGAGCAGTTCTTC. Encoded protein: CASRLPRGKVYNEQFF.

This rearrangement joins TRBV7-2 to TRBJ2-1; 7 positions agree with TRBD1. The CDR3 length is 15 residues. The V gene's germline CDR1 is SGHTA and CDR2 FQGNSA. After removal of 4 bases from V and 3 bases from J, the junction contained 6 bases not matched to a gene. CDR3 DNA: TGTGCCAGCAGCTCCGACAGGGTAAACTACAATGAGCAGTTCTTC. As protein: CASSSDRVNYNEQFF.

The CDR3 DNA follows: TGCGCCAGCCTAGCGGCTAGCACAGATACGCAGTATTTT. Encoded protein: CASLAASTDTQYF. The V call is TRBV10-2, the J call TRBJ2-3; the match to TRBD2 covers 7 bases. The CDR3 loop spans 13 amino acids. Unmatched junction bases numbered 2, after V lost 8 bases and J lost 0 bases. Germline CDR1 WSHSY, CDR2 SAAADI.

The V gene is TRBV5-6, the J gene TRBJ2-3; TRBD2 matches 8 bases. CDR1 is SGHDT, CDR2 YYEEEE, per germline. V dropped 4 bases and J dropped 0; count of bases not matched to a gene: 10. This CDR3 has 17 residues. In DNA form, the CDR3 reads TGTGCCAGCAGCCTTACGGGGGGGCCTAAGAGCACAGATACGCAGTATTTT. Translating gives CASSLTGGPKSTDTQYF. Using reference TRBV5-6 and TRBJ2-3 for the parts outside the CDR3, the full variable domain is DAGVTQSPTHLIKTRGQQVTLRCSPKSGHDTVSWYQQALGQGPQFIFQYYEEEERQRGNFPDRFSGHQFPNYSSELNVNALLLGDSALYLCASSLTGGPKSTDTQYFGPGTRLTVL.

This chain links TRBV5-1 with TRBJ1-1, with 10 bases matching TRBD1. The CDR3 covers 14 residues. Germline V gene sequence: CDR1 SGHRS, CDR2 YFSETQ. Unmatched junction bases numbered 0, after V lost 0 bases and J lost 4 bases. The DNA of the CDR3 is TGCGCCAGCAGCTTGGGACAGGGGGCCACTGAAGCTTTCTTT. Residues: CASSLGQGATEAFF. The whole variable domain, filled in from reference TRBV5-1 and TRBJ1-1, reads KAGVTQTPRYLIKTRGQQVTLSCSPISGHRSVSWYQQTPGQGLQFLFEYFSETQRNKGNFPGRFSGRQFSNSRSEMNVSTLELGDSALYLCASSLGQGATEAFFGQGTRLTVV.

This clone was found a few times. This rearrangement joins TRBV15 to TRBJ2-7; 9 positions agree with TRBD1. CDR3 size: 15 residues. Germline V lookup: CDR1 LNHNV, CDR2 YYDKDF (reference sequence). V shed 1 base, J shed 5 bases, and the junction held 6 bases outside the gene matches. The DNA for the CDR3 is TGTGCCACCAGCAGAGTCGGGGACAGGGTGGACGAGCAGTACTTC. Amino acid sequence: CATSRVGDRVDEQYF.

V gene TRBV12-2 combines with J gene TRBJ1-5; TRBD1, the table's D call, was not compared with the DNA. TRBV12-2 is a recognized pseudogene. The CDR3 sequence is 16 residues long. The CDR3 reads CASRFAQVESNQPQHF. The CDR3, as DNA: TGTGCAAGTCGCTTTGCCCAGGTCGAAAGCAATCAGCCCCAGCATTTT.

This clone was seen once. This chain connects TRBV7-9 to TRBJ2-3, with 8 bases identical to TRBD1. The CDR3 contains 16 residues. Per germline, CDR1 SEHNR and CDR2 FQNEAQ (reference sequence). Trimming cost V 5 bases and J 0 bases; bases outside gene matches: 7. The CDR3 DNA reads TGTGCCAGCAGCCCTGACAGGGGATGGAGCACAGATACGCAGTATTTT. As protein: CASSPDRGWSTDTQYF. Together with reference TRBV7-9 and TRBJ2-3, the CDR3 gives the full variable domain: DTGVSQNPRHKITKRGQNVTFRCDPISEHNRLYWYRQTLGQGPEFLTYFQNEAQLEKSRLLSDRFSAERPKGSFSTLEIQRTEQGDSAMYLCASSPDRGWSTDTQYFGPGTRLTVL.

The CDR3 region has the DNA TGTGCCAGCAGCCTCCCCCTCTCCCCGGGGATAACCTACGAGCAGTACTTC. Its protein product is CASSLPLSPGITYEQYF. This chain joins TRBV7-9 and TRBJ2-7; a possible D gene is TRBD2 (5 bases). V lost 5 bases, J lost 2 bases, and 22 bases lay in between. Germline lookup yields CDR1 SEHNR and CDR2 FQNEAQ (reference sequence). The CDR3 is made up of 17 amino acids.

CDR3 loop: CASSAGQLNTEAFF. The DNA of the CDR3 is TGTGCCAGCAGCGCGGGACAATTGAACACTGAAGCTTTCTTT. This chain links TRBV9 with TRBJ1-1; TRBD1 might be the D (6 bases). The CDR3 is 14 residues long. Trimming removed 3 bases at V and 0 bases at J, with 9 bases between. Germline values: CDR1 SGDLS, CDR2 YYNGEE.

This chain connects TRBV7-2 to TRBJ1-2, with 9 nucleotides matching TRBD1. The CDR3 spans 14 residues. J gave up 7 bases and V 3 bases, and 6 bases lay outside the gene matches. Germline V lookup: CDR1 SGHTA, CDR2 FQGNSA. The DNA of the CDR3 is TGTGCCAGCAGCTTCCCGGGACAGGGTGCTGGCTACACCTTC. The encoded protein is CASSFPGQGAGYTF.